This T cell receptor delta chain was identified in a study of gamma-delta chains in newborns, infants, children. Germline V gene data show CDR1 as GEAIGNYY and CDR2 as EKD. The CDR3 totals 18 residues. Concerning this clone itself: TCRdb's entry gives the protein of a much larger clone, which mismatches this DNA's translation at residue 12, likely from a read error; the protein reported here is translated from the DNA. This same CDR3 is encoded by further DNA sequences in the sample.

TCRdb ran CATT on the reads. The sample consists of about 9,000 delta-chain clones, about 3.2% of them appearing once. The V and J genes are TRDV2 and TRDJ3; 10 bases are shared with TRDD3. Sequenced input: blood. This TCR was recovered from a child who was a newborn, infant or young child, either healthy, febrile or measles-vaccinated (not recorded which). This CDR3 reads CACDTGGYGSWGTRQMFF. Here the CDR3 DNA reads TGTGCCTGTGACACAGGGGGATACGGCTCCTGGGGCACCCGACAGATGTTTTTC.